The 17 T cell receptor beta chains below come from one sample, sequenced in a study of blood T cell repertoires in COVID-19 (TCRdb year 2020). The library was prepared using the immunoSEQ multiplex PCR assay. The source is immuneACCESS, and TCRdb retained only in-frame sequences with V and J called. Part of the clones is not carried over; for the studies checked, unresolved V genes explain less than half of this, and the remainder is unexplained. A total of roughly 100,000 clones appear in this sample, roughly 72% of them only once. The ten largest account for roughly 6.6% of the sample. The source material was peripheral blood. The receptors derive from a man in his 70s with acute or convalescent COVID-19.

The chain recombines TRBV7-2 with TRBJ1-2; maybe TRBD1 (5 bases). The length of the CDR3 is 15 residues. Trimming shortened V by 3 bases and J by 6 bases, and 17 bases separated the two germline ends. The V gene's germline CDR1 is SGHTA and CDR2 FQGNSA. This CDR3 reads CASSFEPQVSNGYTF. The CDR3, as DNA: TGTGCCAGCAGCTTCGAACCACAGGTTTCCAATGGCTACACCTTC.

The chain links TRBV29-1 to TRBJ1-5; TRBD1 matches at 8 bases. The CDR3 is made up of 13 amino acids. Trimming took 5 bases from V and 2 from J; bases not matched to a gene: 2. The V gene's germline CDR1 is SQVTM and CDR2 ANQGSEA. The DNA of the CDR3 is TGCAGCGTTCAGACAGGGGGCAATCAGCCCCAGCATTTT. The encoded protein is CSVQTGGNQPQHF.

The chain joins TRBV19 to TRBJ2-5; 8 nucleotides match TRBD1. Per germline, CDR1 LNHDA and CDR2 SQIVND (reference sequence). Trimming at V came to 6 bases and at J to 5 bases, leaving 8 bases not matched to a gene. The CDR3 extends over 14 amino acids. The DNA of the CDR3 is TGTGCCAGTAGGCAAACAGGGGGTCGTGAGACCCAGTACTTC. This sequence encodes CASRQTGGRETQYF.

V and J are TRBV24-1 and TRBJ2-3, with a possible D match to TRBD1 (6 bases). Germline CDR1 KGHDR, CDR2 SFDVKD. Trimming pared 3 bases from V and 6 bases from J, leaving 12 bases between. This CDR3 comprises 14 residues. In nucleotides, the CDR3 is TGTGCCACCAGTGATCGCAGGGGAACGGATACGCAGTATTTT. It yields the protein CATSDRRGTDTQYF.

CDR3 bases: TGTGCCAGCAGCTTAAACGGGGAGCCTAACTATGGCTACACCTTC. It codes for CASSLNGEPNYGYTF. This rearrangement joins TRBV7-3 to TRBJ1-2, with D unresolved. Germline CDR1 SGHTA, CDR2 FQGTGA. The V and J ends lost 1 base and 0 bases respectively, with 9 bases between them. The CDR3 extends over 15 amino acids.

The V and J genes are TRBV11-2 and TRBJ2-7; 7 nucleotides align to TRBD1. With V trimmed by 0 bases and J by 6 bases, 5 bases remained unmatched. The CDR3 totals 14 residues. The germline gives CDR1 SGHAT, CDR2 FQNNGV. CDR3 region: CASSLDWTGPEQYF. The CDR3 region has the DNA TGTGCCAGCAGCTTAGACTGGACAGGACCCGAGCAGTACTTC.

This clone has just a few counts. The genes are TRBV5-1 and TRBJ1-1, with D possibly matching TRBD1 (6 bases). The CDR3 consists of 15 residues. Trimming removed 0 bases from V and 1 base from J, with 10 bases in between. Germline CDR1 is SGHRS and CDR2 is YFSETQ. CDR3: CASSLGGTRNTEAFF. As DNA, the CDR3 is TGCGCCAGCAGCTTGGGGGGGACAAGGAACACTGAAGCTTTCTTT.

This sequence joins TRBV5-4 and TRBJ2-6, with D perhaps TRBD1 (5 bases). The CDR3 consists of 16 residues. Looked up from germline, CDR1 is SGHNT and CDR2 is YYREEE (reference sequence). Trimming shortened V by 4 bases and J by 0 bases, and 11 bases separated the two germline ends. Here the CDR3 reads CASSEGQDSGANVLTF. The CDR3 bases are TGTGCCAGCAGCGAAGGACAAGACTCTGGGGCCAACGTCCTGACTTTC. The full variable domain, in which reference TRBV5-4 and TRBJ2-6 provide the parts outside the CDR3, is ETGVTQSPTHLIKTRGQQVTLRCSSQSGHNTVSWYQQALGQGPQFIFQYYREEENGRGNFPPRFSGLQFPNYSSELNVNALELDDSALYLCASSEGQDSGANVLTFGAGSRLTVL.

This clone showed up just once. V gene TRBV7-2 combines with J gene TRBJ2-2; the D gene is possibly TRBD2 (6 bases). This CDR3 has 14 residues. Germline V CDR1 and CDR2: SGHTA, FQGNSA. Trimming shortened V by 6 bases and J by 2 bases, and 10 bases separated the two germline ends. The CDR3 coding sequence is TGTGCCAGCAGACTCGGGGGAAACACCGGGGAGCTGTTTTTT. It is translated as CASRLGGNTGELFF.

This clone was detected many times. This chain connects TRBV5-1 to TRBJ2-2, with D tentatively TRBD1 (6 bases). Deletions cut 2 bases from V and 4 bases from J, with 18 bases between. CDR3 length equals 17 residues. Germline assignment: CDR1 SGHRS and CDR2 YFSETQ. The CDR3 here is CASSFLYIQGTTGELFF. The CDR3 DNA is TGCGCCAGCAGCTTCCTCTACATACAGGGAACCACCGGGGAGCTGTTTTTT. Variable domain in full (rest from reference TRBV5-1 and TRBJ2-2): KAGVTQTPRYLIKTRGQQVTLSCSPISGHRSVSWYQQTPGQGLQFLFEYFSETQRNKGNFPGRFSGRQFSNSRSEMNVSTLELGDSALYLCASSFLYIQGTTGELFFGEGSRLTVL.

The V and J genes are TRBV2 and TRBJ1-1, with a tentative D call TRBD1 (6 bases). The germline gives CDR1 SNHLY, CDR2 FYNNEI. This CDR3 has 12 residues. V dropped 9 bases and J dropped 0 bases, with 8 bases sitting between them. CDR3 protein: CARQGLNTEAFF. In DNA, the CDR3 is TGTGCCAGACAGGGTCTGAACACTGAAGCTTTCTTT.

The chain couples TRBV28 to TRBJ1-5; 9 positions match TRBD1. CDR1 and CDR2 from the germline V gene are MDHEN and SYDVKM. Trimming took 2 bases from V and 5 from J; bases not matched to a gene: 7. The CDR3 spans 16 residues. The CDR3 reads CASSLTVGQGYQPQHF. CDR3 in DNA: TGTGCCAGCAGTTTAACAGTGGGACAGGGTTATCAGCCCCAGCATTTT.

This chain uses TRBV27 with TRBJ1-2; a weak D match, TRBD1 (5 bases). V lost 2 bases to trimming and J lost 11 bases, with 15 bases between them. Germline-derived CDR1 and CDR2 are MNHEY and SMNVEV (reference sequence). The CDR3 runs to 13 residues. Here the CDR3 reads CASSLGGFGRYTF. For the CDR3, the DNA is TGTGCCAGCAGTTTAGGGGGGTTCGGACGGTACACCTTC.

The chain recombines TRBV5-1 with TRBJ2-3, with 8 positions matching TRBD1. The germline gives CDR1 SGHRS, CDR2 YFSETQ. Trimming removed 1 base from V and 6 bases from J; junction bases left unmatched: 1. The length of the CDR3 is 13 residues. DNA for the CDR3: TGCGCCAGCAGCTTGCAGGGGGCGGATACGCAGTATTTT. Encoded protein: CASSLQGADTQYF.

In its sample, this clone was seen once. V is TRBV3-1 (or the pseudogene TRBV3-2) and J is TRBJ2-2; the match to TRBD2 covers 7 bases. The junction had 6 bases not matched to a gene; V was cut back by 1 base and J by 4 bases. The germline gives CDR1 LGHDT, CDR2 YNNKEL (reference sequence). The CDR3 is made up of 16 amino acids. The CDR3 loop is CASSQVAGAGTGELFF. DNA of the CDR3: TGTGCCAGCAGCCAAGTCGCGGGAGCGGGCACCGGGGAGCTGTTTTTT.

This clone was seen a single time. This chain links TRBV9 with TRBJ2-5; D perhaps matches TRBD2 (7 bases). The CDR3 covers 14 residues. V lost 6 bases and J lost 0, with 12 bases in between. Looked up from germline, CDR1 is SGDLS and CDR2 is YYNGEE. The CDR3 DNA reads as TGTGCCAGCAACAGGGAGGGTAACCAAGAGACCCAGTACTTC. Its translation: CASNREGNQETQYF.

The genes are TRBV25-1 and TRBJ1-2; D possibly corresponds to TRBD1 (5 bases). The germline V gene has CDR1 MGHDK and CDR2 SYGVNS. There are 15 residues in the CDR3. V was pared by 1 base and J by 6 bases, with 15 bases between. Written as DNA, the CDR3 is TGTGCCAGCAGTGAATTGGGCGGGGGGAACGATGGCTACACCTTC. Its translation is CASSELGGGNDGYTF.